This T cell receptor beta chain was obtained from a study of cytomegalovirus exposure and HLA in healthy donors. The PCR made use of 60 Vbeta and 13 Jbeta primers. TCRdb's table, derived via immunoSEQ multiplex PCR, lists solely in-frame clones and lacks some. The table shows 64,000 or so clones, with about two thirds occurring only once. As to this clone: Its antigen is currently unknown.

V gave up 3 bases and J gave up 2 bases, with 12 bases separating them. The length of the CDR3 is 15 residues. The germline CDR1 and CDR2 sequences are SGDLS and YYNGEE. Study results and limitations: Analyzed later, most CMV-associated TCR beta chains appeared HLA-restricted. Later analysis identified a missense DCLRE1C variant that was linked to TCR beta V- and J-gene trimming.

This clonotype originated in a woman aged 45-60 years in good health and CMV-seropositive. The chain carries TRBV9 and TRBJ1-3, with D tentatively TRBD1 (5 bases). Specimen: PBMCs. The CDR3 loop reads CASSAGVTAGNTIYF. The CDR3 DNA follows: TGTGCCAGCAGCGCTGGTGTGACAGCTGGAAACACCATATATTTT. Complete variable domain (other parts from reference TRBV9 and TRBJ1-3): DSGVTQTPKHLITATGQRVTLRCSPRSGDLSVYWYQQSLDQGLQFLIQYYNGEERAKGNILERFSAQQFPDLHSELNLSSLELGDSALYFCASSAGVTAGNTIYFGEGSWLTVV.